The next 26 T cell receptor beta chains were all read from a single sample in a study of blood T cell repertoires in COVID-19. Assay used: immunoSEQ multiplex PCR; TCRdb lists only in-frame clones, some missing. Among about 160,000 clones listed, 79% were seen once. Input material: peripheral blood. The receptor source for this set is an older woman with COVID-19, enrolled during active disease.

The rearrangement links TRBV11-2 to TRBJ2-1; weak D call: TRBD2 (6 bases). This CDR3 has 15 amino acids. Trimming removed 4 bases at V and 8 bases at J, with 18 bases between. Per germline, CDR1 SGHAT and CDR2 FQNNGV. The chain's CDR3 is CASSWMAGRVDEQFF. In DNA form, the CDR3 reads TGTGCCAGCAGCTGGATGGCGGGAAGGGTCGATGAGCAGTTCTTC.

This CDR3 is CAISTGGTSTDTQYF. The CDR3 DNA follows: TGTGCCATCAGTACAGGGGGCACTAGCACAGATACGCAGTATTTT. The chain employs TRBV10-3 and TRBJ2-3; the match to TRBD1 covers 9 bases. J lost 0 bases, V lost 5 bases, and 3 bases had no gene match. The CDR3 is made up of 15 amino acids. Germline V gene lookup returns CDR1 ENHRY and CDR2 SYGVKD.

V is TRBV18 and J is TRBJ2-7; TRBD1 matches 11 bases. The germline gives CDR1 KGHSH, CDR2 LQKENI. The trim removed 2 bases at V and 9 bases at J, leaving 12 bases unmatched. The CDR3 is 16 residues long. CDR3 sequence: CASSPGKDRGPYRQYF. The CDR3 DNA follows: TGTGCCAGCTCACCAGGGAAGGACAGGGGGCCCTACCGGCAGTACTTC.

This clone occurred once. The genes are TRBV6-6 and TRBJ2-3; 8 nucleotides line up with TRBD1. Germline CDR1 and CDR2: MNHNY and SVGAGI (reference sequence). Unmatched junction bases numbered 2, after V lost 2 bases and J lost 1 base. CDR3 length: 15 residues. CDR3 sequence: CASSYDRGRTDTQYF. CDR3 nucleotides: TGTGCCAGCAGTTACGACAGGGGTCGCACAGATACGCAGTATTTT.

The chain carries TRBV6-6 and TRBJ1-2, with D maybe TRBD1 (6 bases). Germline V lookup: CDR1 MNHNY, CDR2 SVGAGI (reference sequence). This CDR3 is built from 12 residues. Trimming pared 9 bases from V and 4 bases from J, leaving 12 bases between. The CDR3 sequence: CASGDTGYGYTF. The CDR3 DNA follows: TGTGCCAGTGGGGACACAGGCTATGGCTACACCTTC.

The chain is built from TRBV19 and TRBJ2-7; 8 bases agree with TRBD1. The germline V gene encodes CDR1 LNHDA and CDR2 SQIVND (reference sequence). Unmatched junction bases numbered 12, after V lost 5 bases and J lost 6 bases. The CDR3 runs to 15 residues. The chain's CDR3 is CASSPLDRAGSEQYF. Here the CDR3 DNA reads TGTGCCAGTAGTCCCCTGGACAGGGCAGGCAGCGAGCAGTACTTC.

The chain links TRBV10-3 to TRBJ1-1, with TRBD1 identical over 9 bases. The germline CDR1 and CDR2 sequences are ENHRY and SYGVKD. The CDR3 is made up of 15 amino acids. Trimming removed 9 bases from V and 6 bases from J; junction bases left unmatched: 14. The CDR3 DNA reads as TGTGCCATAAGAAAATCGGACAGGGGAGTCCCTGAAGCTTTCTTT. Residues: CAIRKSDRGVPEAFF.

V and J are TRBV21-1 and TRBJ2-1; TRBD2 reflects the table's D call only, with no check against the DNA. TRBV21-1 is given as a pseudogene. The CDR3 is made up of 14 amino acids. CDR3 loop: CAKVGGRSYNEQFF. In DNA form, the CDR3 reads TGTGCCAAGGTGGGCGGGAGGTCCTACAATGAGCAGTTCTTC.

The chain couples TRBV9 to TRBJ2-3, with 9 bases lining up with TRBD2. The CDR3 has 16 residues. The germline V gene encodes CDR1 SGDLS and CDR2 YYNGEE. The V gene end was trimmed by 0 bases and the J gene end by 4 bases; junction bases not matched to a gene: 6. CDR3 protein: CASSVVGGGDPDTQYF. The CDR3 nucleotides read TGTGCCAGCAGCGTAGTCGGCGGGGGGGATCCAGATACGCAGTATTTT.

In this sample, this clone turned up a few times. This chain connects TRBV7-9 to TRBJ1-4; D is ambiguous. This CDR3 contains 16 residues. Germline V gene data show CDR1 as SEHNR and CDR2 as FQNEAQ (reference sequence). V was pared by 0 bases and J by 3 bases, with 11 bases between. The CDR3 DNA reads as TGTGCCAGCAGCTTAGCAGCTGCGGGTGCTAATGAAAAACTGTTTTTT. It specifies CASSLAAAGANEKLFF.

This clone came up once. The chain is built from TRBV24-1 and TRBJ2-5; TRBD2 agrees at 8 bases. The trim removed 1 base at V and 5 bases at J, leaving 8 bases unmatched. This CDR3 contains 16 residues. CDR1 and CDR2 from the germline V gene are KGHDR and SFDVKD. This chain's CDR3 is CATSDFGAGADETQYF. In nucleotides, the CDR3 is TGTGCCACCAGTGATTTTGGAGCGGGAGCTGATGAGACCCAGTACTTC.

A single count supports this clone. J is TRBJ2-2 and V is TRBV5-4, with a weak D call TRBD2 (6 bases). Trimming stripped 2 bases from V and 6 bases from J, with 11 bases between. The CDR3 loop spans 14 amino acids. Germline CDR1 SGHNT, CDR2 YYREEE (reference sequence). The DNA for the CDR3 is TGTGCCAGCAGCTTAATGGGGGGTGCCGGGGAGCTGTTTTTT. This gives the protein CASSLMGGAGELFF. The entire variable domain, with the rest obtained from reference TRBV5-4 and TRBJ2-2, is as follows: ETGVTQSPTHLIKTRGQQVTLRCSSQSGHNTVSWYQQALGQGPQFIFQYYREEENGRGNFPPRFSGLQFPNYSSELNVNALELDDSALYLCASSLMGGAGELFFGEGSRLTVL.

V gene TRBV6-2 or TRBV6-3 combines with J gene TRBJ2-5, with TRBD2 matching over 8 bases. CDR1 and CDR2 from the germline V gene are MNHEY and SVGEGT. V trimming: 2 bases; J trimming: 7 bases; junction bases outside the gene matches: 9. CDR3 length equals 15 residues. The CDR3 nucleotides are TGTGCCAGCAGTTACGTGGTAGCGGGGTCCGGGACCCAGTACTTC. Its protein product is CASSYVVAGSGTQYF.

V gene TRBV6-4 combines with J gene TRBJ2-7, with D unclear. With 7 bases removed from V and 5 bases from J, the gap between germline ends came to 6 bases. The CDR3 has 10 amino acids. The germline CDR1 and CDR2 sequences are MRHNA and SNTAGT. The CDR3 nucleotides are TGTGCCAGCACCGCGGACGAGCAGTACGTC. It yields the protein CASTADEQYV.

The chain links TRBV28 to TRBJ1-5; D unclear. Germline lookup yields CDR1 MDHEN and CDR2 SYDVKM. This CDR3 is 12 amino acids long. V lost 2 bases and J 4 bases, leaving 3 bases between the germline ends. The CDR3 DNA is TGTGCCAGCAGTTTAGCGAATCAGCCCCAGCATTTT. As protein: CASSLANQPQHF.

There are a few counts of this clone. This sequence joins TRBV5-4 and TRBJ2-1; D not certain. Trimming cost V 0 bases and J 10 bases, with 11 bases left between them. CDR1 and CDR2 from the germline V gene are SGHNT and YYREEE (reference sequence). The CDR3 has 13 residues. The CDR3 coding sequence is TGTGCCAGCAGCTTGGCCGGAGCACACGAGCAGTTCTTC. It yields the protein CASSLAGAHEQFF. Looking up the rest from reference TRBV5-4 and TRBJ2-1 gives the full variable domain: ETGVTQSPTHLIKTRGQQVTLRCSSQSGHNTVSWYQQALGQGPQFIFQYYREEENGRGNFPPRFSGLQFPNYSSELNVNALELDDSALYLCASSLAGAHEQFFGPGTRLTVL.

This sequence joins TRBV21-1 and TRBJ1-6; TRBD1 is the table's D call and was not checked against the DNA. TRBV21-1 is described as a pseudogene. This CDR3 has 15 residues. The CDR3 reads CASSKGAQGGSPLHF. Written as DNA, the CDR3 is TGTGCCAGCAGCAAAGGAGCCCAGGGGGGTTCACCCCTCCACTTT.

V usage is TRBV11-1 and J usage is TRBJ2-2, with D perhaps matching TRBD1 (6 bases). This CDR3 has 15 amino acids. The V end was cut by 7 bases, the J end by 2 bases, with 14 bases between. CDR1 is SGHAT, CDR2 FQDESV, per germline (reference sequence). This CDR3 reads CASNPTGINTGELFF. CDR3 bases: TGTGCCAGCAACCCCACAGGGATTAACACCGGGGAGCTGTTTTTT.

The V and J genes are TRBV6-1 and TRBJ2-1; 13 nucleotides line up with TRBD2. CDR1 and CDR2 from the germline V gene are MNHNS and SASEGT. V lost 3 bases to trimming and J lost 5 bases; unmatched junction nucleotides: 7. This CDR3 is built from 17 residues. CDR3 residues: CASSDPGTSGIHNEQFF. In DNA form, the CDR3 reads TGTGCCAGCAGTGACCCCGGGACTAGCGGGATACACAATGAGCAGTTCTTC.

This clone has only a few counts. This rearrangement joins TRBV6-5 to TRBJ1-2; the D gene is possibly TRBD1 (6 bases). The CDR3 covers 14 residues. Trimming pared 0 bases from V and 2 bases from J, leaving 7 bases between. The germline V gene encodes CDR1 MNHEY and CDR2 SVGAGI. The CDR3 DNA is TGTGCCAGCAGTTACTCTCAGGGGAACTATGGCTACACCTTC. Protein sequence: CASSYSQGNYGYTF.

The chain uses TRBV28 and TRBJ1-6, with 8 bases identical to TRBD1. The V and J ends lost 3 bases and 14 bases, in that order; junction bases with no gene match: 12. This CDR3 spans 15 amino acids. The germline V gene encodes CDR1 MDHEN and CDR2 SYDVKM. DNA for the CDR3: TGTGCCAGCAGTTTTGGACAGGGCAACGGGGGGACCCTCCACTTT. This codes for CASSFGQGNGGTLHF. Drawing the rest from reference TRBV28 and TRBJ1-6, the complete variable domain is DVKVTQSSRYLVKRTGEKVFLECVQDMDHENMFWYRQDPGLGLRLIYFSYDVKMKEKGDIPEGYSVSREKKERFSLILESASTNQTSMYLCASSFGQGNGGTLHFGNGTRLTVT.

The rearrangement links TRBV6-6 to TRBJ1-1; perhaps TRBD1 as D (6 bases). Germline lookup yields CDR1 MNHNY and CDR2 SVGAGI (reference sequence). Trimming pared 6 bases from V and 1 base from J, leaving 12 bases between. The CDR3 covers 14 residues. The CDR3 region is CASRALTGNTEAFF. As DNA, the CDR3 is TGTGCCAGCAGGGCCTTGACAGGGAACACTGAAGCTTTCTTT.

The rearrangement uses TRBV2 and TRBJ1-1; tentative D call: TRBD1 (6 bases). The CDR3 consists of 13 residues. The germline gives CDR1 SNHLY, CDR2 FYNNEI. Trimming left V 6 bases short and J 4 bases short, with 12 bases between. This chain's CDR3 is CASSRGFSTEAFF. In DNA form, the CDR3 reads TGTGCCAGCAGCAGGGGTTTCAGCACTGAAGCTTTCTTT.

The chain uses TRBV20-1 and TRBJ2-7; a weak D match, TRBD2 (6 bases). Germline CDR1 and CDR2: DFQATT and SNEGSKA (reference sequence). V was pared by 5 bases and J by 4 bases, with 18 bases between. The CDR3 consists of 14 residues. CDR3 region: CSAGGVRRGYEQYF. CDR3 coding DNA: TGCAGTGCTGGTGGGGTGAGGAGGGGTTACGAGCAGTACTTC.

V gene TRBV5-1 combines with J gene TRBJ2-7, with 7 bases identical to TRBD1. CDR3 size: 15 residues. J gave up 2 bases and V 0 bases, and 5 bases lay outside the gene matches. Germline V gives CDR1 SGHRS, CDR2 YFSETQ. CDR3 in DNA: TGCGCCAGCAGCTTGGCCGGGACAGTTACCTACGAGCAGTACTTC. Amino acid sequence: CASSLAGTVTYEQYF.

In its sample, this clone was seen once. The rearrangement uses TRBV19 and TRBJ2-2; TRBD2 matches at 12 bases. V was pared by 6 bases and J by 3 bases, with 2 bases of the junction left unmatched. Germline CDR1 reads LNHDA; CDR2 reads SQIVND (reference sequence). The CDR3 extends over 15 amino acids. The CDR3: CASSRLAGDTGELFF. The CDR3 nucleotides read TGTGCCAGTAGCAGACTAGCGGGGGACACCGGGGAGCTGTTTTTT.